The next 32 T cell receptor beta chains were all read from a single sample in a study of T-cell memory formation after mild COVID-19. MiXCR, run by TCRdb on the 5' RACE reads, gives a single entry per CDR3 protein. The repertoire holds 390,000 or so distinct CDR3 sequences, with 16% as singletons. What was sequenced was PBMCs or a T cell subset sorted from them (not recorded which). All receptors come from a man younger than 35 who had mild COVID-19 (a few samples of this study predate the infection). Cell type and time point are not known.

This clonotype was observed a few times. This chain connects TRBV4-3 to TRBJ1-1; a weak D match, TRBD1 (5 bases). The germline V gene encodes CDR1 LGHNA and CDR2 YSLEER. V was pared by 2 bases and J by 6 bases, with 13 bases between. CDR3 length: 14 residues. CDR3 in amino acids: CASSQLSGRAEAFF. CDR3 nucleotide sequence: TGCGCCAGCAGCCAACTGTCAGGGAGAGCTGAAGCTTTCTTT.

The V gene is TRBV2, the J gene TRBJ2-3; 9 bases agree with TRBD2. Germline values: CDR1 SNHLY, CDR2 FYNNEI. Unmatched junction bases numbered 4, after V lost 6 bases and J lost 0 bases. The CDR3 contains 15 residues. The CDR3, as DNA: TGTGCCAGCAGGGGACTAGCAGCTAGCACAGATACGCAGTATTTT. Amino acid sequence: CASRGLAASTDTQYF.

This clonotype was detected a few times. This chain connects TRBV28 to TRBJ2-3; D might be TRBD1 or TRBD2, each matching 5 bases. CDR3 length: 14 residues. The V end lost 8 bases, the J end lost 1 base, and 13 bases lay between the germline ends. Per germline, CDR1 MDHEN and CDR2 SYDVKM. CDR3 nucleotides: TGTGCCAGCTCGACAAGGGACGGCACAGATACGCAGTATTTT. Encoded protein: CASSTRDGTDTQYF.

This clonotype has just one count. This chain joins TRBV15 and TRBJ2-5; TRBD2 might be the D (5 bases). V gave up 0 bases and J gave up 5 bases, with 7 bases separating them. This CDR3 is 13 amino acids long. Germline CDR1 and CDR2: LNHNV and YYDKDF (reference sequence). The CDR3 sequence: CATSRDQRETQYF. CDR3 bases: TGTGCCACCAGCAGAGATCAGCGGGAGACCCAGTACTTC.

The rearrangement links TRBV5-1 to TRBJ2-2, with 7 bases matching TRBD1. This CDR3 spans 15 amino acids. From germline, CDR1 is SGHRS and CDR2 YFSETQ. After removal of 0 bases from V and 5 bases from J, the junction contained 4 bases not matched to a gene. CDR3 region: CASSLGQGLTGELFF. CDR3 bases: TGCGCCAGCAGCTTGGGACAGGGTCTGACCGGGGAGCTGTTTTTT.

The V and J genes are TRBV12-3 or TRBV12-4 and TRBJ1-2; TRBD1 matches at 7 bases. V lost 7 bases, J lost 2 bases, and 10 bases stayed unmatched. The CDR3 spans 15 residues. The CDR3 spells CASTAGQGGNYGYTF. Written as DNA, the CDR3 is TGTGCCAGCACCGCGGGGCAGGGGGGGAACTATGGCTACACCTTC.

Here the CDR3 DNA reads TGCAGTGCCCTAACTACTAGCGGGGGGGTCGGTGAGCAGTTCTTC. This codes for CSALTTSGGVGEQFF. The V gene is TRBV20-1, the J gene TRBJ2-1; 13 nucleotides agree with TRBD2. Germline V gives CDR1 DFQATT, CDR2 SNEGSKA (reference sequence). The junction had 11 bases not matched to a gene; V was cut back by 6 bases and J by 9 bases. The CDR3 covers 15 residues.

The chain couples TRBV7-9 to TRBJ2-7, with D uncertain. This CDR3 has 14 amino acids. Trimming removed 1 base at V and 2 bases at J, with 9 bases between. Germline loops: CDR1 SEHNR, CDR2 FQNEAQ (reference sequence). Here the CDR3 reads CASSLEGRPYEQYV. The DNA for the CDR3 is TGTGCCAGCAGCTTAGAGGGCAGACCCTACGAGCAGTACGTC.

The CDR3 DNA follows: TGTGCCAGCAGTTTGACTATTCTACGGGGTGGCTACACCTTC. Protein: CASSLTILRGGYTF. This chain joins TRBV6-5 and TRBJ1-2; D is ambiguous. V lost 4 bases to trimming and J lost 7 bases, with 16 bases between them. CDR1 MNHEY and CDR2 SVGAGI come from the germline V gene. The CDR3 is made up of 14 amino acids.

The table lists this clonotype with a few counts. This chain joins TRBV7-9 and TRBJ2-3; D possibly uses TRBD1 or TRBD2 (6 bases each). Germline V gene data show CDR1 as SEHNR and CDR2 as FQNEAQ (reference sequence). Trimming left V 5 bases short and J 3 bases short, with 18 bases between. The CDR3 has 16 residues. CDR3 sequence: CASSLTQSGATDTQYF. The CDR3 nucleotides read TGTGCCAGCAGCCTCACACAATCGGGGGCTACAGATACGCAGTATTTT.

The rearrangement joins TRBV20-1 to TRBJ1-5, with D perhaps TRBD1 (6 bases). The V end was cut by 5 bases, the J end by 3 bases, with 11 bases between. CDR1 is DFQATT, CDR2 SNEGSKA, per germline (reference sequence). This CDR3 contains 13 residues. In DNA form, the CDR3 reads TGCAGTGCTTATGACAGGAACAATCAGCCCCAGCATTTT. As protein: CSAYDRNNQPQHF.

This clonotype was observed a handful of times. This chain links TRBV20-1 with TRBJ1-3; D call uncertain. CDR3 length equals 13 residues. The V gene lost 6 bases and the J gene lost 1 base, with 10 bases spanning the gap. CDR1 and CDR2 (germline): DFQATT, SNEGSKA (reference sequence). Here the CDR3 DNA reads TGCAGTGCGAGGAGTAGATCTGGAAACACCATATATTTT. It specifies CSARSRSGNTIYF.

The sample holds many counts of this clonotype. The chain joins TRBV11-2 to TRBJ1-1, with D unresolved. Germline V gene data show CDR1 as SGHAT and CDR2 as FQNNGV. CDR3 size: 13 residues. V lost 5 bases to trimming and J lost 3 bases, with 10 bases between them. The CDR3 bases are TGTGCCAGCAGCATAAAGGGAGACACTGAAGCTTTCTTT. Its translation: CASSIKGDTEAFF.

The table lists this clonotype with a few counts. The chain uses TRBV19 and TRBJ2-1, with D perhaps TRBD1 or TRBD2 (5 bases each). Germline CDR1 and CDR2: LNHDA and SQIVND (reference sequence). This CDR3 is built from 13 residues. V lost 2 bases and J lost 16, with 18 bases in between. CDR3 in DNA: TGTGCCAGTAGTATAAGTTTGTGGGACCGTTCTTTCTTC. The encoded protein is CASSISLWDRSFF.

This clonotype came up a few times. The chain joins TRBV7-9 to TRBJ2-3, with D possibly TRBD2 on 6 matching bases. CDR1 is SEHNR and CDR2 is FQNEAQ in the germline V gene (reference sequence). V lost 7 bases, J lost 1 base, and 12 bases lay in between. The length of the CDR3 is 14 residues. The CDR3 bases are TGTGCCAGCAATCCCCCGGGAGGCACAGATACGCAGTATTTT. Encoded protein: CASNPPGGTDTQYF.

The chain links TRBV20-1 to TRBJ2-2; 13 nucleotides agree with TRBD2. V was pared by 2 bases and J by 1 base, with 7 bases of the junction left unmatched. In germline, CDR1 is DFQATT, CDR2 SNEGSKA (reference sequence). The length of the CDR3 is 18 residues. CDR3 DNA sequence: TGCAGTGCTAGAAGTACGGGACTAGCGGGAATGAACACCGGGGAGCTGTTTTTT. Amino acids: CSARSTGLAGMNTGELFF.

The sample holds a few counts of this clonotype. The chain recombines TRBV5-1 with TRBJ2-6, with D perhaps TRBD2 (5 bases). Per germline, CDR1 SGHRS and CDR2 YFSETQ. This CDR3 is 14 amino acids long. V was trimmed by 8 bases and J by 2 bases, leaving 11 bases between them. The CDR3 region has the DNA TGCGCCAGTACAACGGGGACTGGGGCCAACGTCCTGACTTTC. The encoded protein is CASTTGTGANVLTF.

V usage is TRBV10-1 and J usage is TRBJ2-7, with D possibly being TRBD1 (5 bases). The CDR3 is made up of 14 amino acids. V lost 9 bases, J lost 2 bases, and 17 bases lay in between. CDR1 WNHNN and CDR2 SYGVQD come from the germline V gene (reference sequence). CDR3 sequence (DNA): TGCGCCAGAGACCGGACACCCACCCCCTACGAGCAGTACTTC. Translating gives CARDRTPTPYEQYF.

The chain has TRBV6-2 or TRBV6-3 and TRBJ1-5; TRBD1 matches 12 bases. Per germline, CDR1 MNHEY and CDR2 SVGEGT. Trimming removed 6 bases from V and 7 bases from J; junction bases left unmatched: 10. The CDR3 extends over 16 amino acids. The CDR3 nucleotides are TGTGCCAGCAGGACCGGGACAGGGGGCTGGATCCAGCCCCAGCATTTT. The encoded protein is CASRTGTGGWIQPQHF.

This clonotype was observed a few times. The chain combines TRBV7-9 with TRBJ2-3; D gene ambiguous. This CDR3 comprises 15 residues. With 6 bases removed from V and 0 bases from J, the gap between germline ends came to 13 bases. In germline, CDR1 is SEHNR, CDR2 FQNEAQ (reference sequence). CDR3 sequence: CASRRLMTSTDTQYF. CDR3 nucleotide sequence: TGTGCCAGCAGACGACTCATGACTAGCACAGATACGCAGTATTTT.

The table lists this clonotype with a few counts. The J gene is TRBJ2-5, the V gene TRBV9, with D perhaps TRBD1 or TRBD2 (5 bases each). Germline V gene data show CDR1 as SGDLS and CDR2 as YYNGEE. The V end was cut by 1 base, the J end by 5 bases, with 12 bases between. The CDR3 loop spans 14 amino acids. CDR3 loop: CASSVSGSEETQYF. The DNA for the CDR3 is TGTGCCAGCAGCGTATCAGGGAGTGAGGAGACCCAGTACTTC.

The rearrangement links TRBV6-5 to TRBJ2-5; 15 positions match TRBD2. The CDR3 spans 14 residues. CDR1 and CDR2 from the germline V gene are MNHEY and SVGAGI. V trimming: 6 bases; J trimming: 13 bases; junction bases outside the gene matches: 9. The CDR3, as DNA: TGTGCCAGCAGCCCGGGACTAGCGGGGGGCTGCCCGTACTTC. It is translated as CASSPGLAGGCPYF.

V is TRBV7-2 and J is TRBJ2-3; no clear D. The V end was cut by 5 bases, the J end by 8 bases, with 8 bases between. Germline CDR1 and CDR2: SGHTA and FQGNSA. The CDR3 is 11 residues long. The CDR3 DNA sequence: TGTGCCAGCAGCCGCGAAGTTACGCAGTATTTT. It translates to CASSREVTQYF.

This rearrangement joins TRBV12-3 or TRBV12-4 to TRBJ2-2; D call uncertain. The CDR3 is 14 residues long. Trimming took 7 bases from V and 5 from J, leaving 14 bases between them. CDR3 in DNA: TGTGCCAGCACACCCCGTGGGGTGACCGGGGAGCTGTTTTTT. It translates to CASTPRGVTGELFF.

The CDR3 sequence is CASSFRGGETQYF. In DNA, the CDR3 is TGTGCCAGCAGTTTCAGGGGCGGGGAGACCCAGTACTTC. The rearrangement links TRBV12-3 or TRBV12-4 to TRBJ2-5; possible D gene TRBD1, 6 bases. This CDR3 is built from 13 residues. Trimming took 3 bases from V and 5 from J, leaving 10 bases between them.

This clonotype has more than one count but fewer than ten. V is TRBV2 and J is TRBJ1-2; 10 nucleotides agree with TRBD1. Trimming removed 6 bases from V and 6 bases from J; junction bases left unmatched: 7. This CDR3 is 14 amino acids long. Germline V gene sequence: CDR1 SNHLY, CDR2 FYNNEI. In nucleotides, the CDR3 is TGTGCCAGCAGCCAAGCCGACAGGGGGCATGGCTACACCTTC. Encoded protein: CASSQADRGHGYTF.

This sequence joins TRBV20-1 and TRBJ2-5; perhaps D is TRBD1 or TRBD2 (5 bases each). Trimming pared 6 bases from V and 3 bases from J, leaving 14 bases between. The CDR3 is 13 amino acids. Per germline, CDR1 DFQATT and CDR2 SNEGSKA (reference sequence). The CDR3 DNA is TGCAGTGCAAGGGGACCAGACGAAGAGACCCAGTACTTC. It specifies CSARGPDEETQYF.

This chain links TRBV6-6 with TRBJ1-6, with 8 bases that match TRBD1. Germline V gene data show CDR1 as MNHNY and CDR2 as SVGAGI (reference sequence). The length of the CDR3 is 15 residues. V trimming: 6 bases; J trimming: 7 bases; junction bases outside the gene matches: 8. CDR3 loop: CASSLGQVLNSPLHF. Here the CDR3 DNA reads TGTGCCAGCAGCCTGGGACAGGTTCTCAATTCACCCCTCCACTTT.

This clonotype was detected ten times or more. This rearrangement joins TRBV18 to TRBJ2-1; TRBD2 aligns across 10 bases. Germline V CDR1 and CDR2: KGHSH, LQKENI. The length of the CDR3 is 15 residues. Trimming removed 5 bases from V and 3 bases from J; junction bases left unmatched: 4. CDR3 protein: CASSSLAGDYNEQFF. CDR3 in DNA: TGTGCCAGCTCAAGTCTAGCGGGGGACTACAATGAGCAGTTCTTC.

The chain joins TRBV7-2 to TRBJ2-1; no reliable D call. Trimming took 6 bases from V and 2 from J, leaving 8 bases between them. Germline V gives CDR1 SGHTA, CDR2 FQGNSA. The length of the CDR3 is 13 residues. The CDR3 sequence is CASRRRAYNEQFF. CDR3 nucleotides: TGTGCCAGCAGACGGAGAGCCTACAATGAGCAGTTCTTC.

This clonotype was counted a few times. CDR3 sequence (DNA): TGTGCCAGCAGTTATTACGGGACTAGCGGAGATACGCAGTATTTT. Its translation is CASSYYGTSGDTQYF. The rearrangement uses TRBV6-6 and TRBJ2-3, with TRBD2 identical over 11 bases. The CDR3 consists of 15 residues. The V and J ends lost 3 bases and 5 bases, in that order; junction bases with no gene match: 4. The germline V gene has CDR1 MNHNY and CDR2 SVGAGI (reference sequence).

This clonotype was observed a few times. The CDR3: CASSLVQSYTF. Written as DNA, the CDR3 is TGTGCCAGCAGCTTGGTTCAGAGCTACACCTTC. The rearrangement uses TRBV5-6 and TRBJ1-2; no clear D gene. V was clipped by 0 bases and J by 9 bases, with 6 bases between them. In germline, CDR1 is SGHDT, CDR2 YYEEEE. The CDR3 loop spans 11 amino acids.